The 4 T cell receptor beta chains below were found in one sample sequenced in a study of cytomegalovirus exposure and HLA in healthy donors. In the PCR, 60 Vbeta and 13 Jbeta primers were used. TCRdb keeps only in-frame clones here, not all; method: immunoSEQ multiplex PCR. This table has about 63,000 clones, almost 75% appearing once. Sequencing used PBMCs. Receptors originate from a man over 45 in good health and CMV-seronegative.

The rearrangement joins TRBV21-1 to TRBJ1-4; TRBD1 is the table's D call, not checked against the DNA. TRBV21-1 is reported as a pseudogene. This CDR3 is 18 amino acids long. The CDR3 DNA follows: TGTGCCAGCAGCAAAGCGCGGACAGGGGGACCAACTAATGAAAAACTGTTTTTT. Its translation: CASSKARTGGPTNEKLFF.

Only a few counts were recorded for this clone. V gene TRBV19 combines with J gene TRBJ1-2, with 8 positions matching TRBD1. Germline CDR1 and CDR2: LNHDA and SQIVND (reference sequence). V shed 4 bases, J shed 5 bases, and the junction held 6 bases outside the gene matches. The CDR3 spans 14 residues. The CDR3 reads CASSTGQGRYGYTF. Written as DNA, the CDR3 is TGTGCCAGTAGTACCGGACAGGGACGATATGGCTACACCTTC.

The rearrangement joins TRBV19 to TRBJ2-3; the match to TRBD1 covers 7 bases. The CDR3 is made up of 14 amino acids. Per the germline V gene, CDR1 is LNHDA and CDR2 is SQIVND (reference sequence). The ends lost 5 bases at V and 4 bases at J; junction bases unmatched: 6. The CDR3 spells CASSPTGLADTQYF. CDR3 nucleotide sequence: TGTGCCAGTAGTCCGACAGGGTTGGCAGATACGCAGTATTTT.

The chain employs TRBV18 and TRBJ2-7, with a possible D match to TRBD2 (6 bases). The CDR3 loop spans 17 amino acids. Looked up from germline, CDR1 is KGHSH and CDR2 is LQKENI. V lost 1 base, J lost 0 bases, and 16 bases lay in between. The CDR3 DNA reads as TGTGCCAGCTCACCACGCGGGGTAGGGCCCCTCTCCTACGAGCAGTACTTC. As protein: CASSPRGVGPLSYEQYF.